The 8 T cell receptor beta chains below were found in one sample sequenced in a study of cytomegalovirus exposure and HLA in healthy donors. The PCR made use of 60 Vbeta and 13 Jbeta primers. TCRdb's copy holds only in-frame clones and misses some; the assay was immunoSEQ multiplex PCR. The table includes about 240,000 clones, 70% to 90% detected once. The sequencing input was PBMCs. The receptors shown here come from a woman aged 55-70 years in good health and CMV-seropositive.

The chain employs TRBV5-1 and TRBJ1-4, with 8 nucleotides matching TRBD1. The CDR3 consists of 14 residues. Germline V gene lookup returns CDR1 SGHRS and CDR2 YFSETQ. The ends lost 3 bases at V and 7 bases at J; junction bases unmatched: 5. CDR3 in DNA: TGCGCCAGCAGCTCCGACAGGGGTGGTGAAAAACTGTTTTTT. Its protein product is CASSSDRGGEKLFF. The variable domain in full, with the rest retrieved from reference TRBV5-1 and TRBJ1-4, is KAGVTQTPRYLIKTRGQQVTLSCSPISGHRSVSWYQQTPGQGLQFLFEYFSETQRNKGNFPGRFSGRQFSNSRSEMNVSTLELGDSALYLCASSSDRGGEKLFFGSGTQLSVL.

This clone has a handful of counts. V and J are TRBV7-9 and TRBJ2-5; D might be TRBD1 (5 bases). The CDR3 runs to 14 residues. With 5 bases removed from V and 0 bases from J, the gap between germline ends came to 10 bases. CDR1 and CDR2 from the germline V gene are SEHNR and FQNEAQ (reference sequence). The CDR3 spells CASSPVTDQETQYF. The CDR3 DNA reads TGTGCCAGCAGCCCCGTGACAGACCAAGAGACCCAGTACTTC.

V usage is TRBV5-1 and J usage is TRBJ2-7; 13 bases line up with TRBD2. The CDR3 spans 14 residues. The junction had 3 bases not matched to a gene; V was cut back by 2 bases and J by 7 bases. Germline CDR1 reads SGHRS; CDR2 reads YFSETQ. In DNA, the CDR3 is TGCGCCAGCAGCTTAGCACTAGCGGGAGGGGAGCAGTACTTC. It translates to CASSLALAGGEQYF.

The chain has TRBV28 and TRBJ2-7; 8 bases align to TRBD2. The V and J ends lost 5 bases and 3 bases, in that order; junction bases with no gene match: 9. In germline, CDR1 is MDHEN, CDR2 SYDVKM. This CDR3 region has 15 residues. The CDR3: CASSRPGTSDYEQYF. CDR3 bases: TGTGCCAGCAGTCGACCCGGGACTAGTGACTACGAGCAGTACTTC.

The chain recombines TRBV7-9 with TRBJ1-2; a weak D match, TRBD1 (5 bases). The CDR3 runs to 12 residues. Trimming pared 2 bases from V and 6 bases from J, leaving 7 bases between. CDR1 is SEHNR and CDR2 is FQNEAQ in the germline V gene (reference sequence). CDR3 in amino acids: CASSLLGDGYTF. In DNA form, the CDR3 reads TGTGCCAGCAGCTTACTAGGGGATGGCTACACCTTC.

The rearrangement uses TRBV6-6 and TRBJ2-1; maybe TRBD2 (7 bases). Trimming left V 6 bases short and J 7 bases short, with 19 bases between. CDR1 is MNHNY, CDR2 SVGAGI, per germline (reference sequence). CDR3 size: 15 residues. The CDR3 bases are TGTGCCAGCAGATCTACAGGGCGCGGGGGAAATGAGCAGTTCTTC. It yields the protein CASRSTGRGGNEQFF.

J is TRBJ2-2 and V is TRBV28, with 11 positions matching TRBD2. Trimming at V came to 8 bases and at J to 6 bases, leaving 5 bases not matched to a gene. Germline V gene sequence: CDR1 MDHEN, CDR2 SYDVKM. The CDR3 consists of 14 residues. The CDR3 nucleotides are TGTGCCAGCGAAGTTAGCGGGAGGGCCGGGGAGCTGTTTTTT. As protein: CASEVSGRAGELFF.

The chain employs TRBV18 and TRBJ2-7; TRBD2 matches 9 bases. The CDR3 spans 15 residues. CDR1 and CDR2 (germline): KGHSH, LQKENI. V lost 6 bases and J lost 1; bases outside the gene matches: 7. The CDR3 sequence is CASSPPLAGSYEQYF. As DNA, the CDR3 is TGTGCCAGCTCCCCTCCACTAGCGGGTTCCTACGAGCAGTACTTC.